This T cell receptor beta chain was profiled in a study of PD-1 blockade in mismatch repair-deficient tumors. Study at large: Enrolled about 2012-2016, patients had progressing, pretreated mismatch repair-deficient cancers of 12 types. Study-wide points: Tumor-resident clones, often undetectable pretreatment in blood, expanded then contracted after pembrolizumab.

With regard to this clone: What it binds is not known.

Method: immunoSEQ multiplex PCR; TCRdb's copy keeps in-frame clones and lacks some. There are approximately 22,000 clones in the sample; just under 85% occur only once, and 15% to 20% lies in the top ten. Every patient had mismatch repair deficiency by PCR or immunohistochemistry. TCRs were sequenced from a few patients responding to pembrolizumab. This sequence was found in an adult with mismatch repair-deficient cancer. The material sequenced was peripheral blood, taken 2 weeks after starting pembrolizumab.

Here the CDR3 reads CASKRESNQPQHF. Written as DNA, the CDR3 is TGTGCCAGCAAGAGGGAAAGCAATCAGCCCCAGCATTTT. The V and J genes are TRBV6-1 and TRBJ1-5, with D unclear. The CDR3 sequence is 13 residues long. Trimming cost V 7 bases and J 1 base, with 8 bases left between them. Germline V gene data show CDR1 as MNHNS and CDR2 as SASEGT.